This entry is about one TCR beta chain. The antigen remains unidentified. This CDR3 is built from 14 residues. Germline CDR1 is SGHAT and CDR2 is FQDESV (reference sequence). J was trimmed by 5 bases and V by 5 bases; bases with no gene match: 8. The data are from a study of cytomegalovirus exposure and HLA in healthy donors. Whole-study results and caveats: As confirmed in vitro, three CMV-associated chains were specific for CMV antigens.

PCR employed 60 Vbeta and 13 Jbeta primers. Some clones are missing from TCRdb's copy, which holds only in-frame ones; the method was immunoSEQ multiplex PCR. This sample contains 90,000 to 130,000 clones. The chain links TRBV11-1 to TRBJ2-7, with 8 bases lining up with TRBD1. Sequencing used PBMCs. The clonotype comes from a man younger than 40 in good health and CMV-seronegative. This chain's CDR3 is CASSPRDRGHEQYF. The CDR3 DNA is TGTGCCAGCAGCCCCCGAGACAGGGGCCACGAGCAGTACTTC.